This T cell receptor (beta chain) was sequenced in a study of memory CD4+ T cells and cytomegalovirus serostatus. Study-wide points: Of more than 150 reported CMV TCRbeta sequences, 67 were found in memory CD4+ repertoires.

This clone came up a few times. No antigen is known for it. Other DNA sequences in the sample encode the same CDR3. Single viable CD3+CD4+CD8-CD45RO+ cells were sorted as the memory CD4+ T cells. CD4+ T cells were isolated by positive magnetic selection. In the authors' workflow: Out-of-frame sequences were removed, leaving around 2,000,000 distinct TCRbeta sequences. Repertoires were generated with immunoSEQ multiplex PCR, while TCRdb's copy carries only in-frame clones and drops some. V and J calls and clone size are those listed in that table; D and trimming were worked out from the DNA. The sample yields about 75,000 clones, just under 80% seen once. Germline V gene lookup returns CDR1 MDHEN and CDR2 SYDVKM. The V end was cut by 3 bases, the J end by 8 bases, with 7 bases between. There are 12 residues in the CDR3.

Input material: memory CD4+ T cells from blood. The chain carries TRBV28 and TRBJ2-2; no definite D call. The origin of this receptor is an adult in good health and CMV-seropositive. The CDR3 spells CASSLGPGELFF. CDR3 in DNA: TGTGCCAGCAGTTTGGGTCCTGGGGAGCTGTTTTTT.